This TCR beta chain emerged from a study of control samples from healthy donors and cancer patients. Germline V gene sequence: CDR1 LNHNV, CDR2 YYDKDF (reference sequence). This CDR3 is 14 amino acids long. Trimming left V 0 bases short and J 6 bases short, with 9 bases between. TCRdb's copy holds only in-frame clones and misses some; the assay was immunoSEQ multiplex PCR. The repertoire has around 80,000 clones, 94% of them found once; the top ten carry over 2.5%. This TCR was sampled from a woman under 40 in good health. The specimen sequenced was blood. V is TRBV15 and J is TRBJ1-5; no firm D call. CDR3 region: CATSREYIAQPQHF. Here the CDR3 DNA reads TGTGCCACCAGCAGAGAATATATAGCTCAGCCCCAGCATTTT.